Below are 18 T cell receptor beta chains sequenced from a single sample in a study of long-term antiretroviral therapy in people with HIV. An immunoSEQ assay, version v3.0, was performed at survey level. The method was immunoSEQ multiplex PCR; TCRdb's version includes in-frame clones alone and lacks a portion of them. Of under 50,000 clones in the sample, about nine tenths were seen once. Sequenced material: unsorted PBMCs, taken 0.1 years before starting antiretroviral therapy. All receptors come from a woman aged 45-60 years with HIV.

The gene calls are TRBV6-1 and TRBJ2-1; unclear D gene. The V gene's germline CDR1 is MNHNS and CDR2 SASEGT. V was trimmed by 7 bases and J by 3 bases, leaving 13 bases between them. The CDR3 covers 14 residues. Here the CDR3 DNA reads TGTGCCAGCACTCAAGACACAGACTACAATGAGCAGTTCTTC. This gives the protein CASTQDTDYNEQFF.

This chain links TRBV10-3 with TRBJ2-2; 7 bases map to TRBD1. Per the germline V gene, CDR1 is ENHRY and CDR2 is SYGVKD. CDR3 size: 15 residues. After removal of 3 bases from V and 3 bases from J, the junction contained 4 bases not matched to a gene. The DNA of the CDR3 is TGTGCCATCAGTGAAAACGGACAGGACACCGGGGAGCTGTTTTTT. It specifies CAISENGQDTGELFF.

This chain links TRBV4-2 with TRBJ1-2, with D maybe TRBD1 (5 bases). Trimming pared 0 bases from V and 2 bases from J, leaving 16 bases between. In germline, CDR1 is LGHNA, CDR2 YNFKEQ. The CDR3 is 17 amino acids. As DNA, the CDR3 is TGTGCCAGCAGCCAAGATCCGATCGGGGGAGGGAACTATGGCTACACCTTC. This gives the protein CASSQDPIGGGNYGYTF.

This sequence joins TRBV25-1 and TRBJ2-6; tentatively, D is TRBD1 (6 bases). In germline, CDR1 is MGHDK, CDR2 SYGVNS. This CDR3 comprises 18 residues. V was trimmed by 2 bases and J by 0 bases, leaving 14 bases between them. The CDR3 spells CASSEEGQPFSGANVLTF. The CDR3 nucleotides read TGTGCCAGCAGTGAAGAAGGACAGCCCTTCTCTGGGGCCAACGTCCTGACTTTC. Looking up the rest from reference TRBV25-1 and TRBJ2-6 gives the full variable domain: EADIYQTPRYLVIGTGKKITLECSQTMGHDKMYWYQQDPGMELHLIHYSYGVNSTEKGDLSSESTVSRIRTEHFPLTLESARPSHTSQYLCASSEEGQPFSGANVLTFGAGSRLTVL.

The chain uses TRBV5-8 and TRBJ2-5; possibly TRBD1 or TRBD2 for D (5 bases each). Germline CDR1 reads SGHTS; CDR2 reads YDEGEE. The CDR3 extends over 15 amino acids. Trimming removed 4 bases from V and 1 base from J, with 14 bases in between. The CDR3 here is CASSIGTDAQETQYF. CDR3 sequence (DNA): TGTGCCAGCAGCATCGGGACGGATGCCCAAGAGACCCAGTACTTC.

The chain uses TRBV7-6 and TRBJ2-2, with D perhaps matching TRBD2 (6 bases). This CDR3 contains 16 residues. Per the germline V gene, CDR1 is SGHVS and CDR2 is FNYEAQ. Trimming removed 7 bases at V and 1 base at J, with 16 bases between. The CDR3 region has the DNA TGTGCCAGCACCGGGGGTACATACAAGAACACCGGGGAGCTGTTTTTT. Translated, it gives CASTGGTYKNTGELFF.

V and J are TRBV19 and TRBJ1-5; 7 nucleotides agree with TRBD1. The CDR3 sequence is 14 residues long. V shed 5 bases, J shed 6 bases, and the junction held 7 bases outside the gene matches. CDR1 is LNHDA, CDR2 SQIVND, per germline (reference sequence). The CDR3 loop is CASSLGTAGQPQHF. CDR3 nucleotides: TGTGCCAGTAGTCTCGGGACAGCAGGTCAGCCCCAGCATTTT.

The chain links TRBV11-1 to TRBJ1-4; D call uncertain. CDR1 is SGHAT, CDR2 FQDESV, per germline (reference sequence). V gave up 1 base and J gave up 0 bases, with 6 bases separating them. The CDR3 sequence is 15 residues long. For the CDR3, the DNA is TGTGCCAGCAGCTTAGGGGGTTCAACTAATGAAAAACTGTTTTTT. The encoded protein is CASSLGGSTNEKLFF.

The CDR3 region is CASSPLGGTGVVKLFF. In DNA form, the CDR3 reads TGTGCCAGCTCACCACTTGGAGGGACAGGGGTGGTAAAACTGTTTTTT. This rearrangement joins TRBV18 to TRBJ1-4; 10 bases map to TRBD1. The CDR3 covers 16 residues. J was trimmed by 10 bases and V by 1 base; bases with no gene match: 9. Per the germline V gene, CDR1 is KGHSH and CDR2 is LQKENI.

This rearrangement joins TRBV5-1 to TRBJ2-1, with TRBD1 matching 10 bases. J was trimmed by 5 bases and V by 4 bases; bases with no gene match: 6. The germline gives CDR1 SGHRS, CDR2 YFSETQ. The CDR3 is 15 amino acids. CDR3 amino acids: CASSGRDRGDNEQFF. The DNA for the CDR3 is TGCGCCAGCAGCGGACGGGACAGGGGCGACAATGAGCAGTTCTTC.

The V call is TRBV7-9, the J call TRBJ1-2; the match to TRBD1 covers 8 bases. This CDR3 region has 14 residues. J gave up 5 bases and V 5 bases, and 7 bases lay outside the gene matches. Germline CDR1 is SEHNR and CDR2 is FQNEAQ (reference sequence). Here the CDR3 reads CASSPRTGRYGYTF. In nucleotides, the CDR3 is TGTGCCAGCAGCCCCAGGACAGGGAGGTATGGCTACACCTTC.

The rearrangement links TRBV5-1 to TRBJ1-1, with a tentative D call TRBD1 (5 bases). The germline CDR1 and CDR2 sequences are SGHRS and YFSETQ. The CDR3 sequence is 15 residues long. V shed 0 bases and J shed 2 bases, with 11 bases lying between them. In nucleotides, the CDR3 is TGCGCCAGCAGCTTGGTCGCAGGGACCAACACTGAAGCTTTCTTT. Protein sequence: CASSLVAGTNTEAFF.

The chain has TRBV5-4 and TRBJ2-1, with 7 bases lining up with TRBD2. Germline lookup yields CDR1 SGHNT and CDR2 YYREEE (reference sequence). The CDR3 consists of 16 residues. The ends lost 0 bases at V and 4 bases at J; junction bases unmatched: 7. CDR3 sequence reads: CASSLGGGLRYNEQFF. In DNA form, the CDR3 reads TGTGCCAGCAGCTTGGGGGGGGGACTCAGATACAATGAGCAGTTCTTC.

The V and J genes are TRBV4-3 and TRBJ2-7, with 9 bases lining up with TRBD1. Losses at the gene ends were 0 bases for V and 4 bases for J; bases not matched to a gene: 4. The CDR3 runs 15 residues. Germline lookup yields CDR1 LGHNA and CDR2 YSLEER. CDR3 bases: TGCGCCAGCAGCCAAGAATTAGGACAGGGGTACGAGCAGTACTTC. Its translation is CASSQELGQGYEQYF.

The chain uses TRBV27 and TRBJ1-2; no clear D gene. In germline, CDR1 is MNHEY, CDR2 SMNVEV (reference sequence). V was pared by 5 bases and J by 5 bases, with 9 bases between. The CDR3 is 12 amino acids. CDR3 loop: CASSVDGYGYTF. CDR3 bases: TGTGCCAGCAGTGTCGACGGATATGGCTACACCTTC.

The genes are TRBV10-1 and TRBJ2-2; D ambiguous. V lost 4 bases, J lost 4 bases, and 7 bases lay in between. CDR1 is WNHNN and CDR2 is SYGVQD in the germline V gene (reference sequence). The CDR3 covers 13 residues. The CDR3 DNA follows: TGCGCCAGCAGTGGATCTCCCACCGGGGAGCTGTTTTTT. Translation: CASSGSPTGELFF.

V gene TRBV7-2 combines with J gene TRBJ1-3; D remains unclear. This CDR3 is built from 15 residues. CDR1 SGHTA and CDR2 FQGNSA come from the germline V gene. V was trimmed by 2 bases and J by 1 base, leaving 9 bases between them. DNA of the CDR3: TGTGCCAGCAGCTTAACCGTAGGGTCTGGAAACACCATATATTTT. This sequence encodes CASSLTVGSGNTIYF.

The chain is built from TRBV4-3 and TRBJ2-2; the D call may be TRBD1 or TRBD2 (6 bases each). Trimming took 1 base from V and 5 from J, leaving 17 bases between them. Germline V gene sequence: CDR1 LGHNA, CDR2 YSLEER. The CDR3 is 17 amino acids. This CDR3 is CASSQVGPGAGTGELFF. The CDR3 DNA is TGCGCCAGCAGCCAAGTCGGACCGGGGGCAGGGACCGGGGAGCTGTTTTTT.